The 6 T cell receptor beta chains given below trace back to one sample, sequenced in a study of OX40 agonist ivuxolimab in advanced cancers. Only in-frame clones appear in the TCRdb table, and some are missing; sequencing was by immunoSEQ multiplex PCR. The sample carries some 8,000 clones, more than 60% recorded once. Here the sequenced sample was CD4+ or CD8+ T cells sorted from blood, taken in a trial of the OX40 agonist ivuxolimab. Receptors were obtained from an adult with an advanced solid tumor such as melanoma, head and neck, liver or kidney cancer.

This rearrangement joins TRBV6-5 to TRBJ2-7, with 7 nucleotides matching TRBD2. The V gene end was trimmed by 4 bases and the J gene end by 2 bases; junction bases not matched to a gene: 5. The CDR3 is 14 residues long. Per the germline V gene, CDR1 is MNHEY and CDR2 is SVGAGI. In DNA form, the CDR3 reads TGTGCCAGCAGTTTAGGACTAGGGCCCTACGAGCAGTACTTC. It yields the protein CASSLGLGPYEQYF.

The CDR3 bases are TGTGCCAGCAGTTCTGGACCCCCAGAGGTCTATGGCTACACCTTC. This sequence encodes CASSSGPPEVYGYTF. The rearrangement joins TRBV6-5 to TRBJ1-2; D is unresolved. V gave up 4 bases and J gave up 4 bases, with 16 bases separating them. The CDR3 covers 15 residues. CDR1 MNHEY and CDR2 SVGAGI come from the germline V gene.

This clone turned up a few times. The rearrangement joins TRBV6-1 to TRBJ1-6; D is undetermined. This CDR3 has 15 residues. With 0 bases removed from V and 7 bases from J, the gap between germline ends came to 10 bases. CDR1 is MNHNS, CDR2 SASEGT, per germline. CDR3 sequence (DNA): TGTGCCAGCAGTGAAGCACCGGGCGCGAATTCACCCCTCCACTTT. This translates into CASSEAPGANSPLHF.

In this sample, this clone turned up a few times. The sample has other DNA sequences that encode this CDR3 too. The rearrangement uses TRBV6-5 and TRBJ2-3; 10 bases map to TRBD2. This CDR3 has 15 residues. The V and J ends lost 6 bases and 1 base, in that order; junction bases with no gene match: 4. Per the germline V gene, CDR1 is MNHEY and CDR2 is SVGAGI. The CDR3 DNA is TGTGCCAGCAGGGGTGGACTAGCGGGCACAGATACGCAGTATTTT. It yields the protein CASRGGLAGTDTQYF.

The V call is TRBV11-3, the J call TRBJ2-1; D uncertain. Trimming shortened V by 0 bases and J by 4 bases, and 13 bases separated the two germline ends. Looked up from germline, CDR1 is SGHNT and CDR2 is YENEEA. CDR3 length: 16 residues. The CDR3 region has the DNA TGTGCCAGCAGCTTAGATGCGAGACTCAATTACAATGAGCAGTTCTTC. Residues: CASSLDARLNYNEQFF.

The chain uses TRBV9 and TRBJ2-1; 9 bases agree with TRBD2. The CDR3 extends over 16 amino acids. Unmatched junction bases numbered 10, after V lost 0 bases and J lost 9 bases. Germline V gene sequence: CDR1 SGDLS, CDR2 YYNGEE. CDR3 in amino acids: CASSVATGGGASEQFF. The CDR3 DNA is TGTGCCAGCAGCGTAGCTACGGGCGGGGGGGCCTCTGAGCAGTTCTTC.